This T cell receptor (beta chain) was observed in a study of Ad26.COV2.S vaccination and SARS-CoV-2 variants. Study overall: Trial arm assignment for the donor was COV1001 Ad26.COV2.S. Doses of Ad26.COV2.S were injected into muscle once or twice, 56 days apart. Study results and caveats: Vaccinees reportedly had broad spike-specific CD8+ and CD4+ T cell responses. Breadth and depth estimates from TCRs may understate total T cell responses.

As for this clone: The antigen remains undetermined.

Indicated treatment: some 20 received Ad26.COV2.S at low or high dose, single or two shots; several received placebo; per-sample allocation not given. On day 63 after the first injection, vaccine and placebo recipients gave samples. TCRdb's table, derived via immunoSEQ multiplex PCR, lists solely in-frame clones and lacks some. The table lists approximately 300,000 clones, just over 85% of them singletons. Sequences were derived from peripheral blood, sampled in a trial of Ad26.COV2.S vaccine versus placebo. The receptor's source is a person aged 18-65 years who received the Ad26.COV2.S COVID-19 vaccine or a placebo.

The CDR3 reads CASIGFASGLTEAFF. CDR3 DNA sequence: TGTGCCAGCATAGGCTTTGCCTCTGGATTAACTGAAGCTTTCTTT. The chain combines TRBV6-5 with TRBJ1-1; D not resolved. The germline V gene has CDR1 MNHEY and CDR2 SVGAGI. This CDR3 comprises 15 residues. Trimming removed 7 bases at V and 5 bases at J, with 20 bases between.